The text below deals with one T cell receptor beta chain. What it recognizes is unknown. The repertoire was sequenced with immunoSEQ multiplex PCR; TCRdb's copy has only in-frame clones and lacks some. The sample contains 6,000 or so clones, approximately 75% of which appear only once. The sample comes from a study of PD-1 blockade in classical Hodgkin lymphoma. Across the whole study: Patients had nivolumab dosed at 3 mg/kg, delivered intravenously every 2 weeks. Findings and limits, study-wide: The baseline diversity of complete responders showed similarity to that of newly diagnosed patients. Relative to healthy donors, newly diagnosed patients reportedly had lower baseline TCR diversity, which was reported as lower still in relapsed/refractory patients.

Relapse was seen in all patients after autologous stem cell transplantation, and brentuximab vedotin exposure was variable. Under best response, outcomes were complete response, partial response or progressive disease. The CDR3 runs 12 residues. V lost 1 base and J lost 8, with 8 bases in between. Germline V gives CDR1 MGHRA, CDR2 YSYEKL. The sample in question was peripheral blood mononuclear cells (PBMCs), obtained at baseline. The V and J genes are TRBV4-1 and TRBJ1-2; D not certain. This TCR derives from a human donor with classical Hodgkin lymphoma. CDR3 sequence (DNA): TGCGCCAGCAGCCAAGTAGCGGGGGGCTACACCTTC. Translation: CASSQVAGGYTF.